This section outlines one T cell receptor (beta chain) sequence together with its context. This CDR3 contains 14 residues. CDR1 LNHDA and CDR2 SQIVND come from the germline V gene (reference sequence). V lost 4 bases, J lost 4 bases, and 12 bases lay in between. The record originates from a study of cytomegalovirus exposure and HLA in healthy donors. 60 Vbeta and 13 Jbeta primers were used in PCR. Assay used: immunoSEQ multiplex PCR; TCRdb lists only in-frame clones, some missing. The sample shows approximately 150,000 clones, approximately 71% of them seen only once. This rearrangement joins TRBV19 to TRBJ2-3; D may be TRBD1 (5 bases). This sequence was found in a woman between 18 and 29 years old in good health and CMV-seropositive. Sequencing was done on a sample of PBMCs. The CDR3 bases are TGTGCCAGTAGTAGCGACAGAAGCCCAGATACGCAGTATTTT. It codes for CASSSDRSPDTQYF. Based on the CDR3 plus reference TRBV19 and TRBJ2-3, the full variable domain is DGGITQSPKYLFRKEGQNVTLSCEQNLNHDAMYWYRQDPGQGLRLIYYSQIVNDFQKGDIAEGYSVSREKKESFPLTVTSAQKNPTAFYLCASSSDRSPDTQYFGPGTRLTVL.